Below, 32 T cell receptor beta chains from the same sample are listed, as sequenced in a study of shared clonotypes between healthy human individuals. CD45RO-negative cells were positively selected for CCR7, leaving out terminally differentiated effector memory CD45RA+ cells. Libraries were prepared by immunoSEQ multiplex PCR; TCRdb keeps only in-frame clonotypes and omits some of them. The repertoire holds about 2.2 million clones, with 85% to 95% as singletons. Sequenced: naive CD8+ T cells from PBMCs. The source of these receptors is a man in his late teens or twenties in good health. Some clones in this sample may be carry-over from other donors' samples.

The chain has TRBV29-1 and TRBJ1-2, with D perhaps matching TRBD1 (6 bases). Trimming pared 6 bases from V and 8 bases from J, leaving 16 bases between. There are 12 residues in the CDR3. Germline V gene sequence: CDR1 SQVTM, CDR2 ANQGSEA. The CDR3 sequence: CSVRDTTEGYTF. In nucleotides, the CDR3 is TGCAGCGTGCGGGACACCACAGAGGGCTACACCTTC.

The chain combines TRBV7-8 with TRBJ1-4; 9 bases align to TRBD1. The germline V gene has CDR1 SGHVS and CDR2 FQNEAQ. The length of the CDR3 is 13 residues. Trimming took 8 bases from V and 7 from J; bases not matched to a gene: 5. The chain's CDR3 is CASGDRVTEKLFF. The CDR3 DNA reads as TGTGCCAGCGGGGACAGGGTAACTGAAAAACTGTTTTTT. Full variable domain (remainder filled in from reference TRBV7-8 and TRBJ1-4): GAGVSQSPRYKVAKRGQDVALRCDPISGHVSLFWYQQALGQGPEFLTYFQNEAQLDKSGLPSDRFFAERPEGSVSTLKIQRTQQEDSAVYLCASGDRVTEKLFFGSGTQLSVL.

As for this clone: The sample has other DNA sequences that encode this CDR3 too. The CDR3 DNA reads TGTGCCAGCAGCGTAGGGGACAGCTACAATGAGCAGTTCTTC. Amino acids: CASSVGDSYNEQFF. V gene TRBV9 combines with J gene TRBJ2-1, with 7 bases matching TRBD1. Germline V gene lookup returns CDR1 SGDLS and CDR2 YYNGEE. The CDR3 runs 14 residues. V trimming: 0 bases; J trimming: 3 bases; junction bases outside the gene matches: 0.

The chain couples TRBV4-3 to TRBJ2-3, with 12 bases fitting TRBD2. Losses at the gene ends were 1 base for V and 5 bases for J; bases not matched to a gene: 1. Germline CDR1 and CDR2: LGHNA and YSLEER. The CDR3 covers 15 residues. The CDR3, as DNA: TGCGCCAGCAGCCAAGGGACTAGCGGGGTAGATACGCAGTATTTT. Translated: CASSQGTSGVDTQYF.

V usage is TRBV6-1 and J usage is TRBJ2-7, with D tentatively TRBD1 (6 bases). Trimming took 0 bases from V and 6 from J, leaving 9 bases between them. Germline V gene sequence: CDR1 MNHNS, CDR2 SASEGT. The CDR3 sequence is 13 residues long. CDR3 nucleotides: TGTGCCAGCAGTGAAGCTGCCAGGGGCGAGCAGTACTTC. This gives the protein CASSEAARGEQYF.

This clone was picked up a small number of times. The V and J genes are TRBV10-3 and TRBJ1-5, with D maybe TRBD1 (5 bases). Germline V gene data show CDR1 as ENHRY and CDR2 as SYGVKD. Between the trimmed V and J ends, which lost 0 bases and 6 bases, there was a span of 12 bases. This CDR3 is built from 15 residues. The CDR3 region has the DNA TGTGCCATCAGTGAGTCAGCAGGGCCAGGTCAGCCCCAGCATTTT. Residues: CAISESAGPGQPQHF.

V gene TRBV10-3 combines with J gene TRBJ1-5, with a tentative D call TRBD1 (6 bases). Germline V gene data show CDR1 as ENHRY and CDR2 as SYGVKD. Trimming pared 6 bases from V and 0 bases from J, leaving 12 bases between. CDR3 length: 15 amino acids. CDR3 in DNA: TGTGCCATCAGCGTCAGGGGCGATAGCAATCAGCCCCAGCATTTT. It translates to CAISVRGDSNQPQHF.

The V call is TRBV7-6, the J call TRBJ2-1; D unclear. V lost 2 bases to trimming and J lost 4 bases, with 18 bases between them. CDR1 is SGHVS and CDR2 is FNYEAQ in the germline V gene. The CDR3 is made up of 17 amino acids. CDR3 sequence reads: CASSLLALTQLYNEQFF. The CDR3, as DNA: TGTGCCAGCAGCTTATTAGCACTCACCCAATTATACAATGAGCAGTTCTTC.

V is TRBV11-2 and J is TRBJ2-3, with unresolved D. Germline V gene data show CDR1 as SGHAT and CDR2 as FQNNGV. V was shortened by 3 bases and J by 0 bases, with 10 bases between the two germline ends. This CDR3 is 15 amino acids long. In DNA, the CDR3 is TGTGCCAGCAGCTTCACGGACCCAAGCACAGATACGCAGTATTTT. Translated: CASSFTDPSTDTQYF.

This clone was seen a single time. V is TRBV28 and J is TRBJ2-1; tentatively, D is TRBD1 (5 bases). The germline V gene has CDR1 MDHEN and CDR2 SYDVKM. Trimming took 3 bases from V and 3 from J, leaving 12 bases between them. The length of the CDR3 is 15 residues. The CDR3 region is CASSFHQGFYNEQFF. The CDR3, as DNA: TGTGCCAGCAGTTTCCATCAGGGTTTCTACAATGAGCAGTTCTTC.

The genes are TRBV28 and TRBJ1-5; no clear D gene. The germline gives CDR1 MDHEN, CDR2 SYDVKM. Trimming pared 5 bases from V and 0 bases from J, leaving 8 bases between. The length of the CDR3 is 14 residues. CDR3 sequence: CASSPADSNQPQHF. As DNA, the CDR3 is TGTGCCAGCAGTCCGGCGGATAGCAATCAGCCCCAGCATTTT.

The rearrangement links TRBV19 to TRBJ2-6; perhaps D is TRBD1 or TRBD2 (5 bases each). Germline V gives CDR1 LNHDA, CDR2 SQIVND (reference sequence). Trimming pared 1 base from V and 2 bases from J, leaving 9 bases between. The length of the CDR3 is 16 residues. As DNA, the CDR3 is TGTGCCAGTAGTATAGGAGGGGCCCCTGGGGCCAACGTCCTGACTTTC. Translating it yields CASSIGGAPGANVLTF. The full variable domain, with the rest looked up from reference TRBV19 and TRBJ2-6, is DGGITQSPKYLFRKEGQNVTLSCEQNLNHDAMYWYRQDPGQGLRLIYYSQIVNDFQKGDIAEGYSVSREKKESFPLTVTSAQKNPTAFYLCASSIGGAPGANVLTFGAGSRLTVL.

The CDR3 DNA is TGTGCCAGCAGTCCGACAGGGAGAACCTACAATGAGCAGTTCTTC. This gives the protein CASSPTGRTYNEQFF. V usage is TRBV27 and J usage is TRBJ2-1, with TRBD1 matching over 7 bases. Germline CDR1 and CDR2: MNHEY and SMNVEV (reference sequence). The CDR3 extends over 15 amino acids. J was trimmed by 2 bases and V by 5 bases; bases with no gene match: 6.

The V and J genes are TRBV7-6 and TRBJ2-2; TRBD2 agrees at 9 bases. Germline V gene sequence: CDR1 SGHVS, CDR2 FNYEAQ. This CDR3 comprises 15 residues. V lost 5 bases, J lost 5 bases, and 6 bases stayed unmatched. This CDR3 reads CASSAGAGGTGELFF. The CDR3, as DNA: TGTGCCAGCAGCGCAGGGGCGGGAGGGACCGGGGAGCTGTTTTTT. Full variable domain (rest looked up from reference TRBV7-6 and TRBJ2-2): GAGVSQSPRYKVTKRGQDVALRCDPISGHVSLYWYRQALGQGPEFLTYFNYEAQQDKSGLPNDRFSAERPEGSISTLTIQRTEQRDSAMYRCASSAGAGGTGELFFGEGSRLTVL.

As concerns this clone: This sample includes further DNA sequences coding for the same CDR3. CDR3 bases: TGTGCCATCAGTGAGAGCGGGACAGGGGATGGCTACACCTTC. It encodes CAISESGTGDGYTF. V is TRBV10-3 and J is TRBJ1-2, with 10 nucleotides matching TRBD1. Germline lookup yields CDR1 ENHRY and CDR2 SYGVKD. V lost 2 bases and J lost 6; bases outside the gene matches: 3. The length of the CDR3 is 14 residues.

The chain employs TRBV7-9 and TRBJ2-7; 7 bases are shared with TRBD1. CDR3 size: 16 residues. The junction had 12 bases not matched to a gene; V was cut back by 5 bases and J by 2 bases. In germline, CDR1 is SEHNR, CDR2 FQNEAQ (reference sequence). The CDR3 sequence is CASSTTTGAPAYEQYF. CDR3 in DNA: TGTGCCAGCAGCACTACCACAGGGGCCCCCGCCTACGAGCAGTACTTC. Filled out from reference TRBV7-9 and TRBJ2-7, the complete variable domain reads DTGVSQNPRHKITKRGQNVTFRCDPISEHNRLYWYRQTLGQGPEFLTYFQNEAQLEKSRLLSDRFSAERPKGSFSTLEIQRTEQGDSAMYLCASSTTTGAPAYEQYFGPGTRLTVT.

J is TRBJ2-1 and V is TRBV5-1, with D perhaps being TRBD1 or TRBD2 (6 bases each). The CDR3 consists of 16 residues. CDR1 and CDR2 (germline): SGHRS, YFSETQ. V lost 0 bases to trimming and J lost 3 bases, with 13 bases between them. The CDR3 protein is CASSLVGGSGYNEQFF. Here the CDR3 DNA reads TGCGCCAGCAGCTTGGTCGGGGGCTCGGGCTACAATGAGCAGTTCTTC.

The V gene is TRBV7-2, the J gene TRBJ1-4, with D possibly matching TRBD1 (6 bases). Germline V gene data show CDR1 as SGHTA and CDR2 as FQGNSA. Trimming shortened V by 1 base and J by 4 bases, and 16 bases separated the two germline ends. CDR3 length: 17 amino acids. The CDR3 sequence: CASSLEAAGHRNEKLFF. CDR3 nucleotides: TGTGCCAGCAGCTTAGAGGCGGCGGGACACCGTAATGAAAAACTGTTTTTT.

J is TRBJ2-5 and V is TRBV9; 7 bases agree with TRBD1. The CDR3 sequence is 17 residues long. Trimming removed 2 bases from V and 4 bases from J; junction bases left unmatched: 14. From germline, CDR1 is SGDLS and CDR2 YYNGEE. The CDR3, as DNA: TGTGCCAGCAGCGTCAGCCTCAGAACAGGGGCAGGAGAGACCCAGTACTTC. It specifies CASSVSLRTGAGETQYF.

The chain carries TRBV5-1 and TRBJ2-2, with 7 nucleotides matching TRBD2. The CDR3 covers 16 residues. V lost 6 bases and J lost 2; bases outside the gene matches: 10. The germline gives CDR1 SGHRS, CDR2 YFSETQ. CDR3 in DNA: TGCGCCAGCACTAAAACGGGACTAACCAACACCGGGGAGCTGTTTTTT. Translation gives CASTKTGLTNTGELFF.

The sample holds one count of this clone. The CDR3 protein is CATGTSGAASTDTQYF. In DNA form, the CDR3 reads TGTGCCACAGGGACTAGCGGGGCCGCTAGCACAGATACGCAGTATTTT. The chain couples TRBV10-3 to TRBJ2-3; 13 bases agree with TRBD2. The J segment lost 0 bases and the V segment lost 10 bases, leaving 7 bases of the junction unmatched. This CDR3 contains 16 residues. Germline V gives CDR1 ENHRY, CDR2 SYGVKD.

The chain carries TRBV30 and TRBJ2-7; D remains unclear. Trimming took 2 bases from V and 0 from J, leaving 8 bases between them. The CDR3 has 13 residues. Germline V gene sequence: CDR1 GTSNPN, CDR2 SVGIG (reference sequence). For the CDR3, the DNA is TGTGCCTGGAGTCGCACACGCTCCTACGAGCAGTACTTC. This gives the protein CAWSRTRSYEQYF.

Only one count was recorded for this clone. This chain links TRBV11-1 with TRBJ2-1; 14 bases are shared with TRBD2. Germline V gene data show CDR1 as SGHAT and CDR2 as FQDESV (reference sequence). V lost 2 bases to trimming and J lost 8 bases; unmatched junction nucleotides: 14. This CDR3 has 19 residues. The CDR3 region is CASSLRVSTSGRAPDEQFF. CDR3 DNA sequence: TGTGCCAGCAGCTTACGAGTCTCGACTAGCGGGAGGGCCCCCGATGAGCAGTTCTTC.

The rearrangement uses TRBV5-1 and TRBJ1-2; D is unresolved. Trimming shortened V by 4 bases and J by 2 bases, and 12 bases separated the two germline ends. Germline V gives CDR1 SGHRS, CDR2 YFSETQ. The CDR3 extends over 14 amino acids. CDR3 sequence: CASSLGWGNYGYTF. Here the CDR3 DNA reads TGCGCCAGCAGCCTCGGGTGGGGAAACTATGGCTACACCTTC.

The chain carries TRBV4-2 and TRBJ2-1; D ambiguous. V lost 4 bases and J lost 2, with 15 bases in between. Germline CDR1 reads LGHNA; CDR2 reads YNFKEQ. The CDR3 is 16 amino acids. The CDR3 sequence is CASSRHDQNPYNEQFF. The CDR3 DNA sequence: TGTGCCAGCAGCCGCCACGACCAAAACCCCTACAATGAGCAGTTCTTC.

The chain is built from TRBV7-2 and TRBJ2-2; TRBD2 matches 15 bases. J was trimmed by 7 bases and V by 5 bases; bases with no gene match: 8. The V gene's germline CDR1 is SGHTA and CDR2 FQGNSA. The CDR3 consists of 17 residues. CDR3 sequence (DNA): TGTGCCAGCAGCAGAGGACTAGCGGGAGGGCTTAGCGGGGAGCTGTTTTTT. Translating gives CASSRGLAGGLSGELFF.

The chain employs TRBV2 and TRBJ1-2; D gene unclear. The CDR3 has 15 amino acids. The V gene's germline CDR1 is SNHLY and CDR2 FYNNEI. V lost 5 bases and J lost 2, with 15 bases in between. CDR3 in amino acids: CASSILVGGNYGYTF. CDR3 nucleotide sequence: TGTGCCAGCAGTATTCTTGTCGGCGGCAACTATGGCTACACCTTC.

The chain combines TRBV4-1 with TRBJ2-6; D unresolved. Germline loops: CDR1 MGHRA, CDR2 YSYEKL. V dropped 2 bases and J dropped 3 bases, with 5 bases sitting between them. CDR3 length: 14 amino acids. The CDR3 reads CASSQRLGANVLTF. The CDR3 coding sequence is TGCGCCAGCAGCCAACGGCTTGGGGCCAACGTCCTGACTTTC.

The chain has TRBV30 and TRBJ1-5, with a possible D match to TRBD1 (6 bases). Between the trimmed V and J ends, which lost 5 bases and 0 bases, there was a span of 20 bases. The CDR3 loop spans 17 amino acids. The germline V gene has CDR1 GTSNPN and CDR2 SVGIG (reference sequence). CDR3 DNA sequence: TGTGCCTGGCAAACAGGGAGTGGTCTCTTTAGCAATCAGCCCCAGCATTTT. Amino acid sequence: CAWQTGSGLFSNQPQHF.

This chain uses TRBV13 with TRBJ2-7, with D unresolved. This CDR3 spans 16 amino acids. Germline V lookup: CDR1 PRHDT, CDR2 FYEKMQ (reference sequence). Trimming cost V 2 bases and J 0 bases, with 14 bases left between them. CDR3 in DNA: TGTGCCAGCAGCTTACGGTTGGCGGTGAGCTCCTACGAGCAGTACTTC. Its protein is CASSLRLAVSSYEQYF. Drawing the rest from reference TRBV13 and TRBJ2-7, the complete variable domain is AAGVIQSPRHLIKEKRETATLKCYPIPRHDTVYWYQQGPGQDPQFLISFYEKMQSDKGSIPDRFSAQQFSDYHSELNMSSLELGDSALYFCASSLRLAVSSYEQYFGPGTRLTVT.

The table lists this clone with a count of one. This chain connects TRBV29-1 to TRBJ2-7; D is ambiguous. Germline V lookup: CDR1 SQVTM, CDR2 ANQGSEA. V lost 6 bases to trimming and J lost 6 bases, with 12 bases between them. This CDR3 spans 11 amino acids. This chain's CDR3 is CSVRRVGEQYF. DNA of the CDR3: TGCAGCGTCCGACGAGTTGGCGAGCAGTACTTC.

This chain connects TRBV5-1 to TRBJ1-1, with D unclear. Germline values: CDR1 SGHRS, CDR2 YFSETQ. This CDR3 is built from 15 residues. Trimming took 3 bases from V and 1 from J, leaving 13 bases between them. CDR3 loop: CASSSHIPGNTEAFF. Written as DNA, the CDR3 is TGCGCCAGCAGCTCCCACATTCCCGGGAACACTGAAGCTTTCTTT.